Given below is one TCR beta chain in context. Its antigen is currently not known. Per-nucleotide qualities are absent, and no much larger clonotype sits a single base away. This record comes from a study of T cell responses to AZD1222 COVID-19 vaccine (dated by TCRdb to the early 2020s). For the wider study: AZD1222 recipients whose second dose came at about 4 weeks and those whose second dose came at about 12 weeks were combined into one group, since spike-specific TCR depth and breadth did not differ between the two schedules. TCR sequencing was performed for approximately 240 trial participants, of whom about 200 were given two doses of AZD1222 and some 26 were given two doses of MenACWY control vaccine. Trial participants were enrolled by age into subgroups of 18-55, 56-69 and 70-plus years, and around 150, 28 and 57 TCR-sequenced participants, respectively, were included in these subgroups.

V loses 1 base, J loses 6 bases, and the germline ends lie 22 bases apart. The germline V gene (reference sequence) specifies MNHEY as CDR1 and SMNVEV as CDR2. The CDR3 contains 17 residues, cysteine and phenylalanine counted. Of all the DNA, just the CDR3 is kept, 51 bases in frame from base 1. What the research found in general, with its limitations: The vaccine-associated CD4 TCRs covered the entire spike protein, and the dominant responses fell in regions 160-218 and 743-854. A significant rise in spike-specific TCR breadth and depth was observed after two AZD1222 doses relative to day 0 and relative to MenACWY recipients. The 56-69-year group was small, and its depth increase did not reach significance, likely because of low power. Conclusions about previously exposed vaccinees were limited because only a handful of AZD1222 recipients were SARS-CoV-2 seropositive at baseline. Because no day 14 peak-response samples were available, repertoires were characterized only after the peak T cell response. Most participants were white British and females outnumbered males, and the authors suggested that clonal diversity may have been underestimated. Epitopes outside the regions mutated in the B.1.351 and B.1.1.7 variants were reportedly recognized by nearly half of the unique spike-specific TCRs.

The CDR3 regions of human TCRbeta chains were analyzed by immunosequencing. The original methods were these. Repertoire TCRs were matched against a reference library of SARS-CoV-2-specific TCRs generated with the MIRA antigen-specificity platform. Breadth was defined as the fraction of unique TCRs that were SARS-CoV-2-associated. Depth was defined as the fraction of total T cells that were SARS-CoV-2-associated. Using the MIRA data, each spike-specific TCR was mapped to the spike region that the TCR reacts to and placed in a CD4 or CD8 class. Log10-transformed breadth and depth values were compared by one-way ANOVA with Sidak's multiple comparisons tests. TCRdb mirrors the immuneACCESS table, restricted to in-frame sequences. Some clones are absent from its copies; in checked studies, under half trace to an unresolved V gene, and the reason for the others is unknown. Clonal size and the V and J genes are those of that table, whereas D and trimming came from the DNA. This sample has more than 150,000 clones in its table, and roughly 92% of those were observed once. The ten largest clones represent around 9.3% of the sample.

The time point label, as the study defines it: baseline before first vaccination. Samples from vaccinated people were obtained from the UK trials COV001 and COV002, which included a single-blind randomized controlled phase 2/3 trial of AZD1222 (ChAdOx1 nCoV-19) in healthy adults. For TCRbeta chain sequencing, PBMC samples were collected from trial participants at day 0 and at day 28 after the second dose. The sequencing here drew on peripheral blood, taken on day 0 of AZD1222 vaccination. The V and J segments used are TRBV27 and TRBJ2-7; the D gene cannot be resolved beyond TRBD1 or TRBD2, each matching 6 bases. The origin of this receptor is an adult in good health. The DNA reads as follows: TGTGCCAGCAGTTTATTAGGCGGGATGGGGGGCTTGATCGAGCAGTACTTC. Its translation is CASSLLGGMGGLIEQYF.